Below are 17 T cell receptor beta chains sequenced from a single sample in a study of T cell repertoires in cytomegalovirus infection. These receptors lack a known antigen. TCRdb processed the reads anew with MiXCR; each CDR3 protein has one entry. Among tens of thousands of distinct CDR3 sequences listed, roughly 32% were seen once. Sequencing was carried out using PBMCs, sequenced either directly or after in vitro stimulation (not recorded which). Source of these receptors: a human donor in good health (CMV status not recorded). Some clones in this sample may be carry-over from other donors' samples.

This clonotype occurred a few times. The chain uses TRBV7-2 and TRBJ2-3; tentative D call: TRBD1 (6 bases). The germline V and J ends were trimmed by 3 bases and 11 bases, with 12 bases remaining between them. CDR1 and CDR2 (germline): SGHTA, FQGNSA. There are 12 residues in the CDR3. The CDR3 DNA follows: TGTGCCAGCAGCTTCGGGACAACCCAGCAGTATTTT. Its translation: CASSFGTTQQYF.

This clonotype was seen more than once but under ten times. V is TRBV15 and J is TRBJ1-5; no firm D call. Germline V CDR1 and CDR2: LNHNV, YYDKDF (reference sequence). V shed 0 bases and J shed 3 bases, with 9 bases lying between them. The CDR3 has 15 amino acids. The CDR3: CATSRDRGINQPQHF. CDR3 nucleotide sequence: TGTGCCACCAGCAGAGATCGAGGAATCAATCAGCCCCAGCATTTT.

The chain has TRBV12-3 or TRBV12-4 and TRBJ2-5, with TRBD2 identical over 12 bases. This CDR3 comprises 14 residues. J gave up 4 bases and V 5 bases, and 2 bases lay outside the gene matches. This CDR3 is CASSPSGRAETQYF. DNA for the CDR3: TGTGCCAGCAGTCCTAGCGGGAGGGCAGAGACCCAGTACTTC.

The sample holds a few counts of this clonotype. The chain is built from TRBV28 and TRBJ2-7; tentatively, D is TRBD1 (5 bases). Germline-derived CDR1 and CDR2 are MDHEN and SYDVKM. The germline V and J ends were trimmed by 2 bases and 6 bases, with 14 bases remaining between them. This CDR3 has 14 amino acids. CDR3 nucleotides: TGTGCCAGCAGTTTAGTCGGCAGGGAAATCGAGCAGTACTTC. Translation gives CASSLVGREIEQYF.

This clonotype occurred a few times. The rearrangement links TRBV12-5 to TRBJ1-1, with TRBD1 as a possible D gene (5 bases). Trimming removed 2 bases at V and 0 bases at J, with 16 bases between. This CDR3 comprises 17 residues. Germline V gene data show CDR1 as LGHNT and CDR2 as FRNRAP. Written as DNA, the CDR3 is TGTGCTAGTGGTTTGCTCCGGGACGGTGAATTGAACACTGAAGCTTTCTTT. Its protein is CASGLLRDGELNTEAFF.

The chain combines TRBV2 with TRBJ1-2; no definite D call. Germline assignment: CDR1 SNHLY and CDR2 FYNNEI. This CDR3 is built from 17 residues. With 2 bases removed from V and 0 bases from J, the gap between germline ends came to 16 bases. CDR3 sequence reads: CASSEYGSLASNYGYTF. The DNA of the CDR3 is TGTGCCAGCAGTGAATATGGGTCCCTCGCTTCTAACTATGGCTACACCTTC.

There are a few counts of this clonotype. The rearrangement uses TRBV6-5 and TRBJ2-7; no clear D gene. Trimming cost V 8 bases and J 3 bases, with 20 bases left between them. Germline CDR1 and CDR2: MNHEY and SVGAGI. The length of the CDR3 is 15 residues. The CDR3 sequence: CASLDLDLGDYEQYF. The CDR3 DNA sequence: TGTGCCAGCTTGGACCTCGACCTTGGGGACTACGAGCAGTACTTC.

This clonotype was observed a handful of times. This rearrangement joins TRBV11-2 to TRBJ2-7; D not certain. Germline V CDR1 and CDR2: SGHAT, FQNNGV. The V end lost 3 bases, the J end lost 3 bases, and 15 bases lay between the germline ends. The CDR3 has 15 residues. The CDR3 nucleotides read TGTGCCAGCAGCTTTTCGGGCAGTATTGACTACGAGCAGTACTTC. Its protein product is CASSFSGSIDYEQYF.

This clonotype has a handful of counts. This rearrangement joins TRBV5-6 to TRBJ2-4, with TRBD2 as a possible D gene (5 bases). The germline V and J ends were trimmed by 4 bases and 9 bases, with 23 bases remaining between them. This CDR3 is built from 16 residues. The germline V gene has CDR1 SGHDT and CDR2 YYEEEE. CDR3 protein: CASSVQLDPGLAIQYF. The CDR3 DNA follows: TGTGCCAGCAGCGTCCAACTAGACCCAGGTTTGGCCATTCAGTACTTC.

This clonotype appeared many times. The chain recombines TRBV6-2 or TRBV6-3 with TRBJ2-7; D is perhaps TRBD1 (6 bases). Germline loops: CDR1 MNHEY, CDR2 SVGEGT. The CDR3 length is 15 residues. Trimming pared 2 bases from V and 1 base from J, leaving 12 bases between. The CDR3 bases are TGTGCCAGCAGTTACCTACTGGACAGTTCCTACGAGCAGTACTTC. Amino acids: CASSYLLDSSYEQYF.

This clonotype was detected ten times or more. The chain recombines TRBV7-8 with TRBJ2-7; D call uncertain. Per germline, CDR1 SGHVS and CDR2 FQNEAQ. V lost 1 base and J 0 bases, leaving 19 bases between the germline ends. The CDR3 length is 18 residues. DNA of the CDR3: TGTGCCAGCAGCTTAGATTTCCTCGGGTTCTCAAGCTCCTACGAGCAGTACTTC. Translation gives CASSLDFLGFSSSYEQYF.

The V call is TRBV7-2, the J call TRBJ1-5; D remains ambiguous. The germline V gene has CDR1 SGHTA and CDR2 FQGNSA. This CDR3 is built from 13 residues. Trimming cost V 11 bases and J 3 bases, with 14 bases left between them. CDR3 sequence (DNA): TGTGCCGGTCAAACGGCCCCCAATCAGCCCCAGCATTTT. This codes for CAGQTAPNQPQHF.

J is TRBJ2-7 and V is TRBV6-2 or TRBV6-3; TRBD1 matches 12 bases. The V segment lost 5 bases and the J segment 3 bases; nucleotides outside the gene matches: 26. CDR1 is MNHEY and CDR2 is SVGEGT in the germline V gene. The CDR3 contains 22 residues. The CDR3 sequence is CASSLDKSAFRDRGRVVYEQYF. CDR3 nucleotide sequence: TGTGCCAGCAGTCTTGACAAGTCTGCTTTCCGGGACAGGGGGCGGGTCGTCTACGAGCAGTACTTC.

V gene TRBV7-6 combines with J gene TRBJ2-1, with 8 positions matching TRBD2. Trimming took 1 base from V and 5 from J; bases not matched to a gene: 10. The CDR3 sequence is 17 residues long. Looked up from germline, CDR1 is SGHVS and CDR2 is FNYEAQ. The DNA of the CDR3 is TGTGCCAGCAGCTTAGACCCCCGGGGGGGACTCAACAATGAGCAGTTCTTC. Translating it yields CASSLDPRGGLNNEQFF.

The rearrangement uses TRBV6-1 and TRBJ2-7; weak D call: TRBD2 (7 bases). The CDR3 is 14 residues long. The germline V gene encodes CDR1 MNHNS and CDR2 SASEGT. The germline V and J ends were trimmed by 8 bases and 4 bases, with 18 bases remaining between them. The CDR3 region has the DNA TGTGCCAGCCACTCTCGGGGGGCCCTATACGAGCAGTACTTC. Translation gives CASHSRGALYEQYF.

This clonotype was counted once. The chain links TRBV10-3 to TRBJ1-1; D perhaps matches TRBD1 (5 bases). Trimming stripped 3 bases from V and 7 bases from J, with 9 bases between. This CDR3 is built from 12 residues. Germline V gene sequence: CDR1 ENHRY, CDR2 SYGVKD. CDR3 DNA sequence: TGTGCCATCAGTGACCTAGGGGTTGAAGCTTTCTTT. Translated: CAISDLGVEAFF.

This clonotype was detected ten times or more. This rearrangement joins TRBV7-2 to TRBJ2-3; no clear D gene. The CDR3 has 12 residues. Looked up from germline, CDR1 is SGHTA and CDR2 is FQGNSA. Trimming left V 2 bases short and J 6 bases short, with 6 bases between. The CDR3 DNA reads TGTGCCAGCAGCTTATGGCGGGATACGCAGTATTTT. It encodes CASSLWRDTQYF.